Shown below are 15 T cell receptor beta chains from a single sample sequenced in a study of T cells in placental villitis. This was the immunoSEQ v4 assay. Clones were read by immunoSEQ multiplex PCR, and TCRdb kept only the in-frame ones, dropping some. This table has about 6,300 clones, just under 80% appearing once. Material: placental tissue containing maternal and fetal cells. The origin of the receptors is a human patient with infectious villitis; the placental T cells may come from both mother and fetus.

The rearrangement links TRBV2 to TRBJ1-5, with a weak D call TRBD1 (5 bases). The germline V gene encodes CDR1 SNHLY and CDR2 FYNNEI. V was shortened by 4 bases and J by 4 bases, with 17 bases between the two germline ends. The CDR3 contains 16 residues. The CDR3 loop is CASSVRYRPQNQPQHF. CDR3 sequence (DNA): TGTGCCAGCAGTGTGAGGTACAGGCCCCAAAATCAGCCCCAGCATTTT.

This clone was found once. V gene TRBV5-8 combines with J gene TRBJ2-7; TRBD2 matches 7 bases. The CDR3 spans 14 residues. Germline V gene data show CDR1 as SGHTS and CDR2 as YDEGEE. Trimming took 3 bases from V and 3 from J; bases not matched to a gene: 6. The chain's CDR3 is CASSWGGEDYEQYF. CDR3 nucleotides: TGTGCCAGCAGCTGGGGGGGGGAGGACTACGAGCAGTACTTC.

The gene calls are TRBV28 and TRBJ1-1; perhaps TRBD1 as D (5 bases). V was cut by 5 bases and J by 1 base, with 11 bases left in between. This CDR3 has 14 amino acids. Germline V gives CDR1 MDHEN, CDR2 SYDVKM. CDR3 protein: CASSPSGRNTEAFF. The CDR3 nucleotides read TGTGCCAGCAGTCCTTCAGGGAGGAACACTGAAGCTTTCTTT.

This rearrangement joins TRBV6-1 to TRBJ2-5; 9 bases agree with TRBD1. Looked up from germline, CDR1 is MNHNS and CDR2 is SASEGT. Losses at the gene ends were 1 base for V and 3 bases for J; bases not matched to a gene: 9. CDR3 length: 17 residues. CDR3 amino acids: CASSEEEVGDREETQYF. CDR3 DNA sequence: TGTGCCAGCAGTGAAGAAGAGGTAGGGGACAGGGAAGAGACCCAGTACTTC.

This clone was detected only once. The rearrangement uses TRBV19 and TRBJ1-6; no firm D call. The ends were cut back, 7 bases at V and 8 bases at J, with 15 bases in the middle. CDR3 length: 14 residues. From germline, CDR1 is LNHDA and CDR2 SQIVND (reference sequence). The CDR3 here is CASTTDPTYSPLHF. The CDR3 DNA is TGTGCCAGTACCACGGACCCCACATATTCACCCCTCCACTTT.

The chain recombines TRBV9 with TRBJ2-3, with 9 positions matching TRBD2. The V segment lost 4 bases and the J segment 4 bases; nucleotides outside the gene matches: 10. The CDR3 consists of 16 residues. Germline CDR1 is SGDLS and CDR2 is YYNGEE. This chain's CDR3 is CASSPRGGLQADTQYF. DNA of the CDR3: TGTGCCAGCAGCCCGCGGGGGGGCCTGCAAGCAGATACGCAGTATTTT.

This clone is labeled as medium-sized. This chain links TRBV14 with TRBJ1-1, with D possibly matching TRBD1 (5 bases). V shed 4 bases and J shed 11 bases, with 20 bases lying between them. The CDR3 loop spans 14 amino acids. The germline CDR1 and CDR2 sequences are SGHDN and FVKESK. CDR3 sequence (DNA): TGTGCCAGCAGCCGCGGGGACTGGGCCTTGCGTGCTTTCTTT. Its translation: CASSRGDWALRAFF. Full variable domain (remainder filled in from reference TRBV14 and TRBJ1-1): EAGVTQFPSHSVIEKGQTVTLRCDPISGHDNLYWYRRVMGKEIKFLLHFVKESKQDESGMPNNRFLAERTGGTYSTLKVQPAELEDSGVYFCASSRGDWALRAFFGQGTRLTVV.

This clone was seen only a few times. V is TRBV9 and J is TRBJ2-3; D is unclear. The CDR3 consists of 15 residues. Germline V lookup: CDR1 SGDLS, CDR2 YYNGEE. The V end lost 0 bases, the J end lost 2 bases, and 10 bases lay between the germline ends. The CDR3 sequence: CASSVAGVNTDTQYF. The CDR3 DNA reads TGTGCCAGCAGCGTAGCTGGGGTGAACACAGATACGCAGTATTTT. The variable domain in full, completed from reference TRBV9 and TRBJ2-3, reads DSGVTQTPKHLITATGQRVTLRCSPRSGDLSVYWYQQSLDQGLQFLIQYYNGEERAKGNILERFSAQQFPDLHSELNLSSLELGDSALYFCASSVAGVNTDTQYFGPGTRLTVL.

As to this clone: A junction end diverges from the germline sequence, so it may reflect a read error. The V gene is TRBV7-7, the J gene TRBJ2-1; 11 nucleotides align to TRBD2. Per the germline V gene, CDR1 is SSHAT and CDR2 is FNYEAQ (reference sequence). The CDR3 covers 16 residues. CDR3 amino acids: CASSPTSGGPLGKQFF. For the CDR3, the DNA is TGTGCTAGCAGCCCTACTAGCGGGGGCCCCTTAGGGAAACAGTTCTTC.

The rearrangement uses TRBV20-1 and TRBJ1-2; D unresolved. Germline V gene sequence: CDR1 DFQATT, CDR2 SNEGSKA (reference sequence). The CDR3 is 12 amino acids. Trimming took off 5 bases at V and 4 bases at J, with 11 bases between the two ends. DNA for the CDR3: TGCAGTGCTGGTGGGAACCGCTATGGCTACACCTTC. It yields the protein CSAGGNRYGYTF.

The table lists this clone with a few counts. This chain links TRBV5-1 with TRBJ1-2; no firm D call. Germline assignment: CDR1 SGHRS and CDR2 YFSETQ. Trimming took 0 bases from V and 11 from J, leaving 14 bases between them. This CDR3 region has 13 residues. This CDR3 is CASSLDGLGSYTF. The CDR3 DNA is TGCGCCAGCAGCTTGGACGGGTTGGGCTCTTACACCTTC.

This sequence joins TRBV6-5 and TRBJ2-7; a weak D match, TRBD2 (5 bases). CDR1 is MNHEY and CDR2 is SVGAGI in the germline V gene. Deletions cut 2 bases from V and 4 bases from J, with 9 bases between. The CDR3 runs to 13 residues. The CDR3 bases are TGTGCCAGCAGTTACCGGGGTGGGTACGAGCAGTACTTC. Protein product: CASSYRGGYEQYF.

The rearrangement uses TRBV3-1 (or the pseudogene TRBV3-2) and TRBJ2-1; a possible D gene is TRBD2 (5 bases). The V end lost 4 bases, the J end lost 10 bases, and 11 bases lay between the germline ends. From germline, CDR1 is LGHDT and CDR2 YNNKEL (reference sequence). The CDR3 runs to 12 residues. In DNA form, the CDR3 reads TGTGCCAGCAGCCTCGTCGGCGGGGAGCAGTTCTTC. Protein product: CASSLVGGEQFF.

The V gene is TRBV11-3, the J gene TRBJ2-1; D is ambiguous. Germline values: CDR1 SGHNT, CDR2 YENEEA. The CDR3 is 14 amino acids. Between the trimmed V and J ends, which lost 5 bases and 9 bases, there was a span of 17 bases. The CDR3 DNA reads TGTGCCAGCAGCCGAGACTGGCGCTCCGCTGAGCAGTTCTTC. Translation gives CASSRDWRSAEQFF.

V is TRBV30 and J is TRBJ1-6; D perhaps matches TRBD1 (6 bases). V was shortened by 8 bases and J by 10 bases, with 18 bases between the two germline ends. The germline CDR1 and CDR2 sequences are GTSNPN and SVGIG (reference sequence). The length of the CDR3 is 13 residues. The CDR3 is CAGTQGSGSPLHF. DNA for the CDR3: TGTGCCGGTACCCAGGGGAGCGGGTCACCCCTCCACTTT.